This is a list of T cell receptor beta chains from one sample in a study of blood T cell repertoires in COVID-19. Assay: immunoSEQ multiplex PCR; the TCRdb copy retains only in-frame clones and omits some. The sample has approximately 280,000 clones, about 82% seen once; the top ten hold less than 6.5%. The specimen sequenced was peripheral blood. Source of these receptors: a man in his fifties with active or convalescent COVID-19. Both conserved end residues are part of each CDR3. Each record gives: D gene, V gene, clone size, J gene, CDR3 protein, CDR3 DNA. D genes are given only for firm matches. Size values are once, few and many counts, or a class for expanded clones, and some rows have none.

d_gene: TRBD1
v_gene: TRBV3-1/TRBV3-2
abundance: -
j_gene: TRBJ2-2
CDR3aa: CASSRRLNAGTGFTGELFF
CDR3nt: TGTGCCAGCAGCCGACGGTTGAATGCCGGGACAGGGTTCACCGGGGAGCTGTTTTTT

d_gene: TRBD2
v_gene: TRBV10-2
abundance: -
j_gene: TRBJ2-3
CDR3aa: CASSRAPGLAGVGYTDTQYF
CDR3nt: TGCGCCAGCAGTAGAGCGCCAGGACTAGCGGGAGTGGGATATACAGATACGCAGTATTTT

d_gene: TRBD2
v_gene: TRBV9
abundance: -
j_gene: TRBJ2-1
CDR3aa: CASSVAPPGLAGVGEQFF
CDR3nt: TGTGCCAGCAGCGTAGCCCCCCCCGGACTAGCGGGAGTTGGTGAGCAGTTCTTC

d_gene: -
v_gene: TRBV4-2
abundance: few
j_gene: TRBJ2-6
CDR3aa: CASSPGRGGRSGANVLTF
CDR3nt: TGTGCCAGCAGCCCCGGCCGTGGAGGGCGTTCTGGGGCCAACGTCCTGACTTTC

d_gene: -
v_gene: TRBV19
abundance: -
j_gene: TRBJ2-2
CDR3aa: CASSIAGGSYTGELFF
CDR3nt: TGTGCCAGTAGTATAGCCGGGGGTTCATACACCGGGGAGCTGTTTTTT

d_gene: TRBD2
v_gene: TRBV4-1
abundance: once
j_gene: TRBJ2-1
CDR3aa: CASSQGLVPHNEQFF
CDR3nt: TGCGCCAGCAGCCAGGGACTAGTTCCCCACAATGAGCAGTTCTTC

d_gene: TRBD1
v_gene: TRBV4-2
abundance: -
j_gene: TRBJ1-4
CDR3aa: CASSQEGQGGNEKLFF
CDR3nt: TGTGCCAGCAGCCAAGAGGGGCAGGGGGGTAATGAAAAACTGTTTTTT

d_gene: TRBD1
v_gene: TRBV19
abundance: -
j_gene: TRBJ2-7
CDR3aa: CASSMKGTGTVPYEQYF
CDR3nt: TGTGCCAGTAGTATGAAAGGGACAGGGACGGTTCCGTACGAGCAGTACTTC

d_gene: -
v_gene: TRBV10-1
abundance: -
j_gene: TRBJ2-2
CDR3aa: CASGDSTSNTGELFF
CDR3nt: TGCGCCAGCGGAGACAGTACCTCTAACACCGGGGAGCTGTTTTTT

d_gene: -
v_gene: TRBV11-2
abundance: -
j_gene: TRBJ2-7
CDR3aa: CASSLEAANEQYF
CDR3nt: TGTGCCAGCAGCTTAGAAGCCGCCAACGAGCAGTACTTC

d_gene: -
v_gene: TRBV7-6
abundance: -
j_gene: TRBJ1-5
CDR3aa: CASSLGGGQPQHF
CDR3nt: TGTGCCAGCAGCTTAGGGGGCGGTCAGCCCCAGCATTTT

d_gene: TRBD1
v_gene: TRBV6-5
abundance: once
j_gene: TRBJ1-4
CDR3aa: CASSSDRGEKLFF
CDR3nt: TGTGCCAGCAGCTCCGACAGGGGTGAAAAACTGTTTTTT

d_gene: -
v_gene: TRBV25-1
abundance: -
j_gene: TRBJ1-3
CDR3aa: CASSDELSPSGNTIYF
CDR3nt: TGTGCCAGCAGTGATGAACTGTCGCCCTCTGGAAACACCATATATTTT

d_gene: -
v_gene: TRBV24-1
abundance: once
j_gene: TRBJ2-3
CDR3aa: CATSDLHEGRITDTQYF
CDR3nt: TGTGCCACCAGTGATTTGCATGAGGGGAGGATTACAGATACGCAGTATTTT

d_gene: -
v_gene: TRBV12-3/TRBV12-4
abundance: -
j_gene: TRBJ2-4
CDR3aa: CASSLGKISIQYF
CDR3nt: TGTGCCAGCAGTTTAGGCAAAATTAGCATTCAGTACTTC

d_gene: -
v_gene: TRBV28
abundance: -
j_gene: TRBJ2-1
CDR3aa: CASSLFKRRENEQFF
CDR3nt: TGTGCCAGCAGTTTATTTAAGAGGCGGGAAAATGAGCAGTTCTTC

d_gene: -
v_gene: TRBV28
abundance: -
j_gene: TRBJ2-5
CDR3aa: CAIRSGLAQETQYF
CDR3nt: TGTGCCATCAGAAGCGGACTGGCCCAAGAGACCCAGTACTTC

d_gene: -
v_gene: TRBV5-6
abundance: once
j_gene: TRBJ2-3
CDR3aa: CASSSGGRHTDTQYF
CDR3nt: TGTGCCAGCAGCTCGGGCGGGCGGCACACAGATACGCAGTATTTT

d_gene: -
v_gene: TRBV19
abundance: once
j_gene: TRBJ1-4
CDR3aa: CASTTTWGSLNEKLFF
CDR3nt: TGTGCCAGTACTACCACCTGGGGCAGCCTTAATGAAAAACTGTTTTTT

d_gene: -
v_gene: TRBV5-4
abundance: -
j_gene: TRBJ2-3
CDR3aa: CASSLASGSLGDTQYF
CDR3nt: TGTGCCAGCAGCTTGGCAAGTGGGAGTCTAGGAGATACGCAGTATTTT

d_gene: TRBD2
v_gene: TRBV12-5
abundance: -
j_gene: TRBJ2-7
CDR3aa: CASVNSGSHEQYF
CDR3nt: TGTGCTAGTGTCAACAGCGGGAGCCACGAGCAGTACTTC

d_gene: -
v_gene: TRBV30
abundance: once
j_gene: TRBJ1-6
CDR3aa: CAWTLRGSYNSPLHF
CDR3nt: TGTGCCTGGACCCTAAGGGGCTCCTATAATTCACCCCTCCACTTT

d_gene: -
v_gene: TRBV28
abundance: few
j_gene: TRBJ1-2
CDR3aa: CASKTRLLQGRVDGYTF
CDR3nt: TGTGCCAGCAAAACACGGCTACTCCAGGGGCGAGTCGATGGCTACACCTTC

d_gene: TRBD2
v_gene: TRBV7-8
abundance: -
j_gene: TRBJ2-1
CDR3aa: CASSLALRLAGVGEQFF
CDR3nt: TGTGCCAGCAGCTTAGCGCTCCGATTAGCGGGAGTAGGTGAGCAGTTCTTC

d_gene: -
v_gene: TRBV3-1/TRBV3-2
abundance: -
j_gene: TRBJ2-3
CDR3aa: CASSQDGAHADTQYF
CDR3nt: TGTGCCAGCAGCCAAGATGGGGCTCATGCAGATACGCAGTATTTT

d_gene: TRBD2
v_gene: TRBV7-8
abundance: -
j_gene: TRBJ2-1
CDR3aa: CASRKRGGDEQFF
CDR3nt: TGTGCCAGCCGCAAGCGGGGCGGGGATGAGCAGTTCTTC

d_gene: -
v_gene: TRBV28
abundance: once
j_gene: TRBJ1-2
CDR3aa: CASTQNIRGGYGYTF
CDR3nt: TGTGCCAGCACCCAAAACATTAGGGGGGGTTATGGCTACACCTTC

d_gene: TRBD2
v_gene: TRBV29-1
abundance: -
j_gene: TRBJ2-1
CDR3aa: CSVAPRLAGVGNEQFF
CDR3nt: TGCAGCGTTGCCCCCCGACTAGCGGGAGTAGGAAATGAGCAGTTCTTC

d_gene: TRBD1
v_gene: TRBV5-1
abundance: -
j_gene: TRBJ1-3
CDR3aa: CASSLQGFSGNTIYF
CDR3nt: TGCGCCAGCAGTCTACAGGGGTTCTCTGGAAACACCATATATTTT

d_gene: TRBD2
v_gene: TRBV19
abundance: -
j_gene: TRBJ2-2
CDR3aa: CASSTSPGGAGELFF
CDR3nt: TGTGCCAGTAGTACCTCTCCGGGAGGGGCCGGGGAGCTGTTTTTT

d_gene: -
v_gene: TRBV2
abundance: once
j_gene: TRBJ2-7
CDR3aa: CASRVFSYEQYF
CDR3nt: TGTGCCAGCCGGGTCTTCTCCTACGAGCAGTACTTC

d_gene: -
v_gene: TRBV27
abundance: -
j_gene: TRBJ1-4
CDR3aa: CASQVGGSIGKLFF
CDR3nt: TGTGCCAGTCAGGTTGGGGGGTCAATTGGGAAACTGTTTTTT

d_gene: TRBD1
v_gene: TRBV5-5
abundance: -
j_gene: TRBJ2-5
CDR3aa: CASSGDRAQETQYF
CDR3nt: TGTGCCAGCAGCGGCGACAGGGCACAAGAGACCCAGTACTTC

d_gene: TRBD1
v_gene: TRBV30
abundance: -
j_gene: TRBJ2-6
CDR3aa: CAWWGQGSLGGLVTGANVLTF
CDR3nt: TGTGCCTGGTGGGGACAGGGGTCTTTGGGGGGACTAGTCACTGGGGCCAACGTCCTGACTTTC

d_gene: TRBD1
v_gene: TRBV28
abundance: -
j_gene: TRBJ1-2
CDR3aa: CATKRGVLGQANYGYTF
CDR3nt: TGTGCCACCAAAAGGGGGGTTCTGGGACAGGCTAACTATGGCTACACCTTC

d_gene: TRBD1
v_gene: TRBV30
abundance: once
j_gene: TRBJ1-5
CDR3aa: CAWSWGTGANQPQHF
CDR3nt: TGTGCCTGGAGTTGGGGGACAGGAGCAAATCAGCCCCAGCATTTT

d_gene: -
v_gene: TRBV9
abundance: -
j_gene: TRBJ2-3
CDR3aa: CASSVLSTDTQYF
CDR3nt: TGTGCCAGCAGCGTACTGAGCACAGATACGCAGTATTTT

d_gene: TRBD2
v_gene: TRBV9
abundance: -
j_gene: TRBJ2-1
CDR3aa: CASKRLAGGRGDEQFF
CDR3nt: TGTGCCAGCAAGAGACTAGCGGGAGGTCGGGGCGATGAGCAGTTCTTC

d_gene: -
v_gene: TRBV10-3
abundance: -
j_gene: TRBJ1-1
CDR3aa: CAIRETVTEAFF
CDR3nt: TGTGCCATCAGGGAAACAGTTACTGAAGCTTTCTTT

d_gene: -
v_gene: TRBV21-1
abundance: -
j_gene: TRBJ1-2
CDR3aa: CASSTPNRGWESYTF
CDR3nt: TGTGCCAGCAGCACCCCCAACAGGGGGTGGGAGAGCTACACCTTC

d_gene: -
v_gene: TRBV14
abundance: -
j_gene: TRBJ1-3
CDR3aa: CASSNSGNTIYF
CDR3nt: TGTGCCAGCAGTAACTCTGGAAACACCATATATTTT

d_gene: -
v_gene: TRBV5-1
abundance: -
j_gene: TRBJ2-7
CDR3aa: CASSWGLAGVLGEQYF
CDR3nt: TGCGCCAGCAGCTGGGGGCTCGCAGGGGTCCTGGGAGAGCAGTACTTC

d_gene: -
v_gene: TRBV6-5
abundance: -
j_gene: TRBJ1-5
CDR3aa: CASRGSDSNQPQHF
CDR3nt: TGTGCCAGCCGAGGTAGCGATAGCAATCAGCCCCAGCATTTT

d_gene: TRBD1
v_gene: TRBV30
abundance: -
j_gene: TRBJ2-7
CDR3aa: CAWSVNQGEAQYF
CDR3nt: TGTGCCTGGAGTGTAAACCAGGGGGAAGCCCAGTACTTC

d_gene: -
v_gene: TRBV9
abundance: -
j_gene: TRBJ2-6
CDR3aa: CASSLYGTTGANVLTF
CDR3nt: TGTGCCAGCAGCCTGTATGGGACAACTGGGGCCAACGTCCTGACTTTC

d_gene: -
v_gene: TRBV28
abundance: once
j_gene: TRBJ2-7
CDR3aa: CASRRDGRTYEQYF
CDR3nt: TGTGCCAGCAGGCGGGACGGCAGAACCTACGAGCAGTACTTC

d_gene: TRBD1
v_gene: TRBV9
abundance: -
j_gene: TRBJ1-1
CDR3aa: CASSVGLGQGAVGEAFF
CDR3nt: TGTGCCAGCAGCGTAGGATTAGGACAGGGGGCCGTTGGTGAAGCTTTCTTT

d_gene: TRBD2
v_gene: TRBV7-9
abundance: -
j_gene: TRBJ2-7
CDR3aa: CASSLVAGAPLEQYF
CDR3nt: TGTGCCAGCAGCTTAGTAGCGGGAGCCCCCCTCGAGCAGTACTTC

d_gene: TRBD1
v_gene: TRBV2
abundance: -
j_gene: TRBJ1-4
CDR3aa: CASSEARDRAEKLFF
CDR3nt: TGTGCCAGCAGTGAAGCTAGGGACAGAGCTGAAAAACTGTTTTTT

d_gene: TRBD1
v_gene: TRBV5-6
abundance: -
j_gene: TRBJ2-7
CDR3aa: CASSPGTGRREQYF
CDR3nt: TGTGCCAGCAGCCCAGGGACAGGTCGCCGCGAGCAGTACTTC

d_gene: TRBD2
v_gene: TRBV5-6
abundance: -
j_gene: TRBJ2-7
CDR3aa: CASSEPRTSLSYEQYF
CDR3nt: TGTGCCAGCAGCGAGCCTCGGACTAGCTTATCCTACGAGCAGTACTTC

d_gene: TRBD2
v_gene: TRBV11-2
abundance: -
j_gene: TRBJ2-1
CDR3aa: CASTFSGRNNEQFF
CDR3nt: TGTGCCAGTACGTTTAGCGGGAGGAACAATGAGCAGTTCTTC

d_gene: -
v_gene: TRBV7-9
abundance: -
j_gene: TRBJ1-1
CDR3aa: CASRAGGRVTEAFF
CDR3nt: TGTGCCAGCAGGGCTGGGGGCCGGGTAACTGAAGCTTTCTTT

d_gene: -
v_gene: TRBV12-5
abundance: -
j_gene: TRBJ2-3
CDR3aa: CASGSTFAGTDTQYF
CDR3nt: TGTGCTAGTGGCTCAACATTTGCAGGCACAGATACGCAGTATTTT